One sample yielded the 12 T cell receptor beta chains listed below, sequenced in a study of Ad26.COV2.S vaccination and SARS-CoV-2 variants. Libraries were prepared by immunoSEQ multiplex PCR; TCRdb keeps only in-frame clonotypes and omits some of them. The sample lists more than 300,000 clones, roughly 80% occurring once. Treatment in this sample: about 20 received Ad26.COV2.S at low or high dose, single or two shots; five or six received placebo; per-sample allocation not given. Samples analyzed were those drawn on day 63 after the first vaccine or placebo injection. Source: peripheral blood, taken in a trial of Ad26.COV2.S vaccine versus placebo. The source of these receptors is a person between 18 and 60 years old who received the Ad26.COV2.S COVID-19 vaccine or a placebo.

Here the CDR3 reads CASTPRGNTEAFF. The CDR3 DNA sequence: TGTGCCAGTACCCCTCGGGGAAACACTGAAGCTTTCTTT. This chain joins TRBV19 and TRBJ1-1; D gene uncertain. The V gene lost 7 bases and the J gene lost 2 bases, with 11 bases spanning the gap. Looked up from germline, CDR1 is LNHDA and CDR2 is SQIVND (reference sequence). The CDR3 runs 13 residues. Drawing the rest from reference TRBV19 and TRBJ1-1, the complete variable domain is DGGITQSPKYLFRKEGQNVTLSCEQNLNHDAMYWYRQDPGQGLRLIYYSQIVNDFQKGDIAEGYSVSREKKESFPLTVTSAQKNPTAFYLCASTPRGNTEAFFGQGTRLTVV.

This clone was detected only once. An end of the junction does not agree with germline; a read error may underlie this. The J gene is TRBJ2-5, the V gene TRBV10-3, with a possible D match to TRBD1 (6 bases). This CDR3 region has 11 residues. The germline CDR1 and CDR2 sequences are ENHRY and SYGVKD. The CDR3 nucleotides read TGTGCCGTCAGGGGAGCAGAGACCCAGTACTTC. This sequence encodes CAVRGAETQYF.

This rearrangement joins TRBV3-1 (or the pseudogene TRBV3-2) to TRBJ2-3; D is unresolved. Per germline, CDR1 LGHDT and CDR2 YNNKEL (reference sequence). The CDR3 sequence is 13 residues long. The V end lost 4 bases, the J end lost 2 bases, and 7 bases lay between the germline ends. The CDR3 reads CASSPMITDTQYF. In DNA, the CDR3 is TGTGCCAGCAGCCCAATGATCACAGATACGCAGTATTTT.

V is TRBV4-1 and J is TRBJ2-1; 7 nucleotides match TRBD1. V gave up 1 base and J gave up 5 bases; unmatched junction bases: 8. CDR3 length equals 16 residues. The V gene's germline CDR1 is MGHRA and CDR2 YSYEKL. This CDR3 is CASSQVEDRLNNEQFF. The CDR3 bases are TGCGCCAGCAGCCAAGTTGAGGACAGGCTGAACAATGAGCAGTTCTTC.

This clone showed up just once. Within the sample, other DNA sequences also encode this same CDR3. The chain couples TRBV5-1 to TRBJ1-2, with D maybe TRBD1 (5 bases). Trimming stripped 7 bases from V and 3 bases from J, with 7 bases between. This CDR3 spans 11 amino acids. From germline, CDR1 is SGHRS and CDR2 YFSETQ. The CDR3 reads CASRDDYGYTF. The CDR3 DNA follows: TGCGCCAGCCGGGACGACTATGGCTACACCTTC.

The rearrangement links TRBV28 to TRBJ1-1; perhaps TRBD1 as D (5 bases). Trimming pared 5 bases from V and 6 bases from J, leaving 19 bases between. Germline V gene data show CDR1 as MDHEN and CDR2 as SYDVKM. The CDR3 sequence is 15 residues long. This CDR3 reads CASSPPGYQSPEAFF. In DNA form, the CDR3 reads TGTGCCAGCAGTCCACCAGGGTATCAATCCCCTGAAGCTTTCTTT.

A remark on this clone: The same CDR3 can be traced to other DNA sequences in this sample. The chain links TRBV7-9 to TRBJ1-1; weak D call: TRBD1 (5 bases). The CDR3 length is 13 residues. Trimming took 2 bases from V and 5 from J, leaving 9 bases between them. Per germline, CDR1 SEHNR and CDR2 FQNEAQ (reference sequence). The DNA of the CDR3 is TGTGCCAGCAGCTTAAACAGGCCAACTGAAGCTTTCTTT. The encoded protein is CASSLNRPTEAFF. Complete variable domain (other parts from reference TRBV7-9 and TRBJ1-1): DTGVSQNPRHKITKRGQNVTFRCDPISEHNRLYWYRQTLGQGPEFLTYFQNEAQLEKSRLLSDRFSAERPKGSFSTLEIQRTEQGDSAMYLCASSLNRPTEAFFGQGTRLTVV.

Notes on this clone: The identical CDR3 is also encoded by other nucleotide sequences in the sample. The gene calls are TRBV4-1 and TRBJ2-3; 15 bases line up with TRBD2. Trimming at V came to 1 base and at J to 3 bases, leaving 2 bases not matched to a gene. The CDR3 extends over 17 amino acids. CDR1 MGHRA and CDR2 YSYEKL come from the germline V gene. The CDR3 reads CASSQAGTSGGTDTQYF. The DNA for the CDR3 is TGCGCCAGCAGCCAAGCCGGGACTAGCGGGGGGACAGATACGCAGTATTTT.

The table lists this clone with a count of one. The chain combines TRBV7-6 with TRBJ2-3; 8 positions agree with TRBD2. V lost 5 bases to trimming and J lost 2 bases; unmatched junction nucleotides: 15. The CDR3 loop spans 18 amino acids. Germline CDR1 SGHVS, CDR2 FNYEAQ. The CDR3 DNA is TGTGCCAGCAGCCACATTAAAATAGCGGGATCATACACAGATACGCAGTATTTT. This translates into CASSHIKIAGSYTDTQYF. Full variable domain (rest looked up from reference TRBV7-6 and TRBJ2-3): GAGVSQSPRYKVTKRGQDVALRCDPISGHVSLYWYRQALGQGPEFLTYFNYEAQQDKSGLPNDRFSAERPEGSISTLTIQRTEQRDSAMYRCASSHIKIAGSYTDTQYFGPGTRLTVL.

CDR3 DNA: TGTGCCAGCAGAGGACCTTTGGGGAATGAGCAGTTCTTC. This codes for CASRGPLGNEQFF. The chain uses TRBV6-5 and TRBJ2-1; D is undetermined. Trimming cost V 6 bases and J 7 bases, with 13 bases left between them. CDR1 is MNHEY, CDR2 SVGAGI, per germline. The CDR3 contains 13 residues.

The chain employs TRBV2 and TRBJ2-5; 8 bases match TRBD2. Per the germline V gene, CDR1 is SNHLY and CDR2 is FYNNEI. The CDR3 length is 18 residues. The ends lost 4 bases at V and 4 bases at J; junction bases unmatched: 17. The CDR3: CASSANPRGGTIRETQYF. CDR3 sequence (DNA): TGTGCCAGCAGTGCGAATCCCCGGGGGGGCACAATACGAGAGACCCAGTACTTC.

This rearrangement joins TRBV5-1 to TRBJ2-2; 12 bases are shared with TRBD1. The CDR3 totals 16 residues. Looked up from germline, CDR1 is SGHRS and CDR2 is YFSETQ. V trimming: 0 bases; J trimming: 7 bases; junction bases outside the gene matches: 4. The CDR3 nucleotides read TGCGCCAGCAGCTTGGAGGGACAGGGGGCCGGCGGGGAGCTGTTTTTT. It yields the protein CASSLEGQGAGGELFF.